This TCR beta chain was sequenced during a study of blood T cell repertoires in COVID-19. Overall study context: Samples of COVID-19 (acute and convalescent) were obtained from the United States, Italy and Spain. Sample material is recorded as cDNA or gDNA derived from T cells, B-cell-depleted T cells, or PBMCs.

Germline V gives CDR1 GTSNPN, CDR2 SVGIG (reference sequence). Trimming removed 0 bases at V and 3 bases at J, with 9 bases between. There are 14 residues in the CDR3. Only in-frame clones appear in the TCRdb table, and some are missing; sequencing was by immunoSEQ multiplex PCR. The table shows 94,000 or so clones, with 88% occurring only once. The sequenced sample consisted of peripheral blood. The rearrangement uses TRBV30 and TRBJ1-5; no clear D gene. The receptor comes from a woman in her 70s with acute or convalescent COVID-19. The CDR3 sequence: CAWSVAGTNQPQHF. CDR3 nucleotides: TGTGCCTGGAGTGTTGCAGGAACCAATCAGCCCCAGCATTTT.